Listed below are T cell receptor beta chains from one sample, sequenced in a study of CD8 T cells in Susac syndrome. From the immunoSEQ multiplex PCR reads, TCRdb called clonotypes with MiXCR, one entry per CDR3 protein. In the table there are roughly 180,000 distinct CDR3 sequences, just under 95% of which are singletons. What was sequenced was CD4+ T cells from PBMCs. These receptors were collected from a human donor in good health. Each CDR3 is given with its conserved first and last residue. Clone sizes are given selectively: once, few, many, or a class where the clone is expanded.

V gene,CDR3 length,clone size,CDR3 protein
TRBV6-9,15,-,CASSYFIVGDQPQHF
TRBV28,15,-,CASSGSGGPQETQYF
TRBV15,12,-,CATSRADQPQHF
TRBV30,12,-,CAWSAGRVGYTF
TRBV4-1,14,-,CASSQAGENEKLFF
TRBV20-1,11,once,CSAPGGGELFF
TRBV12-3/TRBV12-4,15,-,CASSSEGDLVYEQYF
TRBV20-1,14,-,CSASGSTIGVEQYF
TRBV6-2/TRBV6-3,14,-,CASRIHAGQETQYF
TRBV4-3,16,-,CASSQDRGEGQETQYF
TRBV29-1,13,-,CSVVKGGGSGYTF
TRBV27,14,-,CASSLRAAGNTIYF
TRBV5-1,15,-,CASSARTSGANVLTF
TRBV18,16,-,CASSPLGAAGGNEQFF
TRBV29-1,13,-,CSVERDSLNEQFF
TRBV30,11,-,CAWSVVDTQYF
TRBV25-1,12,-,CASGGHLYEQYF
TRBV7-9,12,-,CASSFGRGEQYF
TRBV5-1,14,-,CASSFERGWETQYF
TRBV20-1,14,-,CSALLAGRQGTQYF
TRBV7-2,14,-,CASSKGQGRDEQFF
TRBV12-3/TRBV12-4,15,-,CASSNGQADTDTQYF
TRBV28,14,-,CASTVLGRGYEQYF
TRBV28,13,-,CASNHRAWETQYF
TRBV30,14,once,CAWSVLSGGHGYTF
TRBV9,14,-,CASSVESAGTEAFF
TRBV24-1,15,-,CATRPTGGGTGEQYF
TRBV3-1,14,few,CASSRTDRTTEAFF
TRBV29-1,10,once,CSAKRETQYF
TRBV30,13,-,CAYTGLADHEQFF
TRBV29-1,11,-,CSVLEAYEQYF
TRBV7-9,14,once,CASSLRQGGQTQYF
TRBV5-1,16,-,CASSGLGLAVYNEQFF
TRBV5-1,14,once,CASSSQGREETQYF
TRBV28,12,-,CASSIDRGELFF
TRBV20-1,13,-,CSANRDTKNIQYF
TRBV6-5,16,once,CASSYSRTGDGNTIYF
TRBV6-1,13,-,CASSESFITEAFF
TRBV29-1,13,-,CSVRTSQRETQYF
TRBV2,17,-,CASSVSSPWAGANVLTF
TRBV23-1,16,-,CASSQSGTSVTDTQYF
TRBV29-1,13,-,CSVGTGYNEKLFF
TRBV20-1,13,-,CSARTGGVSEQYF
TRBV6-5,16,-,CASSYRGLAAQETQYF
TRBV2,14,-,CASRLLRAQETQYF
TRBV24-1,16,-,CATSDSRPGTESGQFF
TRBV20-1,14,once,CSARATPGTGEQYF
TRBV4-2,15,-,CASSQDHGGSQPQHF
TRBV19,14,-,CASTNLPTNTEAFF